A single sample is the source of the 16 T cell receptor beta chains below, sequenced in a study of lymphopenia after photon versus proton radiotherapy. Data came from immunoSEQ multiplex PCR; TCRdb stores just in-frame clones and leaves some out. Of about 39,000 clones detected, more than 85% appear once; the ten largest clones hold over 12%. The sequences come from peripheral blood, collected from a patient treated with photon-based radiotherapy. These receptors originate from a man aged 60 to 75 with cholangiocarcinoma.

The chain uses TRBV10-1 and TRBJ1-5; no definite D call. V lost 3 bases to trimming and J lost 7 bases, with 7 bases between them. There are 12 residues in the CDR3. Per germline, CDR1 WNHNN and CDR2 SYGVQD (reference sequence). CDR3 nucleotides: TGCGCCAGCAGTGATACCACGCAGCCCCAGCATTTT. Protein sequence: CASSDTTQPQHF.

J is TRBJ2-1 and V is TRBV9; D unresolved. Trimming removed 3 bases from V and 8 bases from J, with 24 bases in between. Germline V gene lookup returns CDR1 SGDLS and CDR2 YYNGEE. The CDR3 sequence is 17 residues long. The DNA of the CDR3 is TGTGCCAGCAGCGCGGGCCGGCCGCCGGTGCCCTGGGATGAGCAGTTCTTC. It is translated as CASSAGRPPVPWDEQFF. Full variable domain (rest looked up from reference TRBV9 and TRBJ2-1): DSGVTQTPKHLITATGQRVTLRCSPRSGDLSVYWYQQSLDQGLQFLIQYYNGEERAKGNILERFSAQQFPDLHSELNLSSLELGDSALYFCASSAGRPPVPWDEQFFGPGTRLTVL.

The chain recombines TRBV7-2 with TRBJ1-2, with TRBD1 as a possible D gene (5 bases). CDR1 is SGHTA and CDR2 is FQGNSA in the germline V gene. V shed 5 bases and J shed 8 bases, with 12 bases lying between them. This CDR3 is 12 amino acids long. Here the CDR3 DNA reads TGTGCCAGCAGCCAGTGGGGGGAGGGCTACACCTTC. Its protein is CASSQWGEGYTF.

This clone was observed a single time. The chain joins TRBV7-2 to TRBJ1-5, with unresolved D. Trimming took off 2 bases at V and 5 bases at J, with 7 bases between the two ends. This CDR3 is built from 13 residues. CDR1 and CDR2 (germline): SGHTA, FQGNSA. The CDR3 protein is CASSLKGDQPQHF. The CDR3 coding sequence is TGTGCCAGCAGCTTAAAAGGTGATCAGCCCCAGCATTTT.

V and J are TRBV5-1 and TRBJ2-7; TRBD1 aligns across 7 bases. This CDR3 has 14 amino acids. After removal of 3 bases from V and 1 base from J, the junction contained 4 bases not matched to a gene. Germline CDR1 SGHRS, CDR2 YFSETQ. Written as DNA, the CDR3 is TGCGCCAGCAGCTCCTCGGGACAGTCCTACGAGCAGTACTTC. It is translated as CASSSSGQSYEQYF.

The chain recombines TRBV5-1 with TRBJ2-7; D perhaps matches TRBD2 (6 bases). Germline-derived CDR1 and CDR2 are SGHRS and YFSETQ. V gave up 4 bases and J gave up 2 bases, with 19 bases separating them. This CDR3 has 16 amino acids. CDR3 DNA: TGCGCCAGCAGCCGGGGGATCCCACTCTCACCCTACGAGCAGTACTTC. Its translation is CASSRGIPLSPYEQYF.

This clone showed up just once. The V and J genes are TRBV4-3 and TRBJ2-5, with D tentatively TRBD2 (6 bases). Per germline, CDR1 LGHNA and CDR2 YSLEER. Deletions cut 6 bases from V and 2 bases from J, with 16 bases between. The CDR3 spans 15 residues. DNA of the CDR3: TGCGCCAGCAGACCCGGGCGGGGATTACAAGAGACCCAGTACTTC. This translates into CASRPGRGLQETQYF.

CDR3 nucleotides: TGTGCCAGCAGCACAGGCTCTAATGAGCAGTTCTTC. As protein: CASSTGSNEQFF. The rearrangement uses TRBV11-3 and TRBJ2-1; possible D gene TRBD1, 5 bases. Germline V gene data show CDR1 as SGHNT and CDR2 as YENEEA. V was cut by 5 bases and J by 7 bases, with 9 bases left in between. CDR3 size: 12 residues.

The genes are TRBV9 and TRBJ1-2; weak D call: TRBD1 (5 bases). This CDR3 region has 15 residues. The V gene's germline CDR1 is SGDLS and CDR2 YYNGEE. V was pared by 2 bases and J by 4 bases, with 15 bases between. This CDR3 reads CASSVGDGMGYGYTF. The CDR3 nucleotides are TGTGCCAGCAGCGTGGGGGACGGAATGGGCTATGGCTACACCTTC.

The chain has TRBV19 and TRBJ1-5; D is perhaps TRBD1 (5 bases). Per germline, CDR1 LNHDA and CDR2 SQIVND (reference sequence). V shed 4 bases and J shed 6 bases, with 22 bases lying between them. CDR3 length: 17 residues. The CDR3 spells CASSREDTTKGVQPQHF. The CDR3 DNA follows: TGTGCCAGTAGTAGGGAGGACACCACGAAAGGGGTTCAGCCCCAGCATTTT. Filled out from reference TRBV19 and TRBJ1-5, the complete variable domain reads DGGITQSPKYLFRKEGQNVTLSCEQNLNHDAMYWYRQDPGQGLRLIYYSQIVNDFQKGDIAEGYSVSREKKESFPLTVTSAQKNPTAFYLCASSREDTTKGVQPQHFGDGTRLSIL.

The V and J genes are TRBV19 and TRBJ2-3, with 11 bases fitting TRBD2. The CDR3 runs 17 residues. The germline V gene encodes CDR1 LNHDA and CDR2 SQIVND (reference sequence). V lost 3 bases and J lost 4; bases outside the gene matches: 9. As DNA, the CDR3 is TGTGCCAGTAGTATGCTACTAGCGGGAGATAGGGCAGATACGCAGTATTTT. It is translated as CASSMLLAGDRADTQYF.

V is TRBV4-2 and J is TRBJ1-4; D is undetermined. V was cut by 0 bases and J by 8 bases, with 13 bases left in between. The CDR3 contains 15 residues. Germline CDR1 LGHNA, CDR2 YNFKEQ. The DNA for the CDR3 is TGTGCCAGCAGCCAAGAGATCGGGATACTCGAAAAACTGTTTTTT. Amino acids: CASSQEIGILEKLFF.

V usage is TRBV4-2 and J usage is TRBJ1-5, with D maybe TRBD1 (5 bases). Trimming cost V 1 base and J 2 bases, with 9 bases left between them. This CDR3 has 15 amino acids. Germline values: CDR1 LGHNA, CDR2 YNFKEQ. The CDR3 spells CASSQVARGNQPQHF. In nucleotides, the CDR3 is TGTGCCAGCAGCCAAGTTGCCAGGGGCAATCAGCCCCAGCATTTT.

The chain employs TRBV27 and TRBJ1-5; unclear D gene. Germline loops: CDR1 MNHEY, CDR2 SMNVEV (reference sequence). CDR3 size: 15 residues. Trimming cost V 7 bases and J 4 bases, with 17 bases left between them. CDR3 in DNA: TGTGCCAGCACCGAGATTTCGGGGAGTAATCAGCCCCAGCATTTT. Translated: CASTEISGSNQPQHF.

This sequence joins TRBV7-9 and TRBJ2-7; the match to TRBD1 covers 8 bases. V gave up 1 base and J gave up 3 bases; unmatched junction bases: 8. Germline V gives CDR1 SEHNR, CDR2 FQNEAQ (reference sequence). The CDR3 is made up of 16 amino acids. Here the CDR3 DNA reads TGTGCCAGCAGCTTAGGGGGGGACAGGATTTACTACGAGCAGTACTTC. Its translation: CASSLGGDRIYYEQYF.

This chain joins TRBV5-6 and TRBJ2-5, with 11 bases fitting TRBD2. V shed 4 bases and J 1 base; nucleotides not matched to a gene: 6. This CDR3 contains 16 residues. CDR1 SGHDT and CDR2 YYEEEE come from the germline V gene. CDR3 sequence: CASSPLAGGTQETQYF. Here the CDR3 DNA reads TGTGCCAGCAGCCCCCTAGCGGGGGGAACCCAAGAGACCCAGTACTTC.